What follows are 25 T cell receptor beta chains derived from one specimen sequenced in a study of T cell repertoires in cytomegalovirus infection. MiXCR, run by TCRdb on the reads, gives a single entry per CDR3 protein. Among about 230,000 distinct CDR3 sequences listed, over 20% were seen once. Material for sequencing was CD8+ T cells from PBMCs. The receptors stem from a human donor in good health (CMV status not recorded). Some clones in this sample may be carry-over from other donors' samples.

There are a few counts of this clonotype. The chain uses TRBV10-3 and TRBJ1-2; D call uncertain. V was trimmed by 0 bases and J by 5 bases, leaving 10 bases between them. The germline V gene encodes CDR1 ENHRY and CDR2 SYGVKD. The CDR3 is 14 residues long. The CDR3 DNA reads TGTGCCATCAGTGAGTCGCGTCAGAATTATGGCTACACCTTC. This translates into CAISESRQNYGYTF.

The chain joins TRBV28 to TRBJ1-4, with TRBD1 identical over 7 bases. V gave up 6 bases and J gave up 3 bases; unmatched junction bases: 10. The length of the CDR3 is 16 residues. CDR1 and CDR2 from the germline V gene are MDHEN and SYDVKM. The CDR3 DNA reads TGTGCCAGCAGCACCTCCTGGACAGGACCTAATGAAAAACTGTTTTTT. The encoded protein is CASSTSWTGPNEKLFF.

The V and J genes are TRBV7-4 and TRBJ2-7; TRBD1 matches at 10 bases. With 5 bases clipped from V and 3 bases from J, the junction kept 7 bases outside the gene matches. CDR3 size: 15 residues. Germline V gives CDR1 SGHVT, CDR2 SQSDAQ. This CDR3 reads CASSHRDRGYYEQYF. DNA for the CDR3: TGTGCCAGCAGCCACCGGGACAGGGGTTACTACGAGCAGTACTTC.

This clonotype was picked up a small number of times. In nucleotides, the CDR3 is TGTGCCAGCAGCCGCGGACTAGCGGGCCTTTACAATGAGCAGTTCTTC. Protein: CASSRGLAGLYNEQFF. V is TRBV27 and J is TRBJ2-1; 11 bases align to TRBD2. J lost 4 bases, V lost 6 bases, and 8 bases had no gene match. Germline-derived CDR1 and CDR2 are MNHEY and SMNVEV (reference sequence). The CDR3 runs 16 residues.

This clonotype was recorded many times. The chain carries TRBV5-5 and TRBJ1-1; TRBD1 might be the D (5 bases). V lost 3 bases to trimming and J lost 7 bases, with 10 bases between them. The CDR3 contains 12 residues. Germline V gene lookup returns CDR1 SGHKS and CDR2 YYEKEE (reference sequence). CDR3 DNA sequence: TGTGCCAGCAGCTCCCTGACAGATGAAGCTTTCTTT. This gives the protein CASSSLTDEAFF.

This chain uses TRBV2 with TRBJ1-4, with 10 bases aligning to TRBD1. The CDR3 length is 14 residues. The V gene's germline CDR1 is SNHLY and CDR2 FYNNEI. V dropped 3 bases and J dropped 9; count of bases not matched to a gene: 4. The CDR3 sequence: CASSETGGSQKLFF. In nucleotides, the CDR3 is TGTGCCAGCAGTGAGACAGGGGGCTCTCAAAAACTGTTTTTT.

The chain employs TRBV20-1 and TRBJ1-1, with 8 bases matching TRBD1. Germline loops: CDR1 DFQATT, CDR2 SNEGSKA (reference sequence). CDR3 length equals 14 residues. V lost 6 bases, J lost 1 base, and 7 bases stayed unmatched. Here the CDR3 reads CSAERTGWNTEAFF. The CDR3 nucleotides read TGCAGTGCAGAACGGACAGGGTGGAACACTGAAGCTTTCTTT.

This clonotype was seen ten or more times. CDR3 sequence: CASSLEGLSNQPQHF. The CDR3 bases are TGTGCCAGCAGCTTAGAGGGCCTTAGCAATCAGCCCCAGCATTTT. The J gene is TRBJ1-5, the V gene TRBV7-9; D is uncertain. Trimming pared 1 base from V and 0 bases from J, leaving 7 bases between. CDR1 and CDR2 (germline): SEHNR, FQNEAQ (reference sequence). The CDR3 has 15 residues.

This chain's CDR3 is CASSFGLAGDRTDTQYF. As DNA, the CDR3 is TGTGCCAGCAGTTTTGGGCTAGCGGGGGACCGCACAGATACGCAGTATTTT. This chain connects TRBV12-3 or TRBV12-4 to TRBJ2-3, with 10 bases identical to TRBD2. The CDR3 contains 17 residues. V lost 3 bases, J lost 1 base, and 7 bases stayed unmatched.

V gene TRBV19 combines with J gene TRBJ1-1; D is undetermined. Germline CDR1 LNHDA, CDR2 SQIVND (reference sequence). The ends were cut back, 6 bases at V and 4 bases at J, with 12 bases in the middle. This CDR3 contains 13 residues. CDR3 nucleotides: TGTGCCAGTAGAATGTCGAGGGCCACTGAAGCTTTCTTT. This translates into CASRMSRATEAFF.

This clonotype occurred once. The chain couples TRBV5-6 to TRBJ1-6; 8 nucleotides align to TRBD1. The V gene end was trimmed by 5 bases and the J gene end by 10 bases; junction bases not matched to a gene: 8. This CDR3 contains 14 residues. CDR1 SGHDT and CDR2 YYEEEE come from the germline V gene. The CDR3 reads CASRQDRVGSPLHF. For the CDR3, the DNA is TGTGCCAGCAGACAGGACAGGGTCGGATCACCCCTCCACTTT.

At least ten counts were recorded for this clonotype. V usage is TRBV12-3 or TRBV12-4 and J usage is TRBJ2-1; D is perhaps TRBD2 (6 bases). The CDR3 is 14 residues long. The V and J ends lost 6 bases and 9 bases respectively, with 18 bases between them. This CDR3 is CASRTFAGGGEQFF. The DNA of the CDR3 is TGTGCCAGCAGGACTTTCGCCGGGGGTGGTGAGCAGTTCTTC.

This clonotype has only a few counts. The chain carries TRBV29-1 and TRBJ2-7; D remains unclear. V was trimmed by 0 bases and J by 3 bases, leaving 9 bases between them. The CDR3 sequence is 13 residues long. Germline-derived CDR1 and CDR2 are SQVTM and ANQGSEA. CDR3 DNA: TGCAGCGTTGAAGACCGAGAGGACTACGAGCAGTACTTC. This gives the protein CSVEDREDYEQYF.

This clonotype appeared many times. The J gene is TRBJ2-7, the V gene TRBV7-2; the match to TRBD2 covers 9 bases. Per germline, CDR1 SGHTA and CDR2 FQGNSA. V was clipped by 4 bases and J by 2 bases; unmatched bases: 3. The CDR3 is 14 residues long. CDR3 protein: CASSSGLAAYEQYF. The CDR3 coding sequence is TGTGCCAGCAGCTCGGGACTAGCCGCCTACGAGCAGTACTTC.

This clonotype was recorded a few times. The gene calls are TRBV28 and TRBJ1-4, with TRBD1 matching 8 bases. Germline V gives CDR1 MDHEN, CDR2 SYDVKM. J was trimmed by 1 base and V by 6 bases; bases with no gene match: 7. This CDR3 spans 16 amino acids. CDR3 nucleotide sequence: TGTGCCAGCAGCTACTGGACAGGGTTAACTAATGAAAAACTGTTTTTT. It is translated as CASSYWTGLTNEKLFF.

This clonotype was counted a few times. J is TRBJ2-1 and V is TRBV7-9; the D gene is possibly TRBD2 (5 bases). The CDR3 has 10 residues. The germline V gene encodes CDR1 SEHNR and CDR2 FQNEAQ (reference sequence). Trimming shortened V by 8 bases and J by 10 bases, and 9 bases separated the two germline ends. CDR3 sequence: CASGPGEQFF. CDR3 in DNA: TGTGCCAGCGGTCCGGGGGAGCAGTTCTTC.

This clonotype was recorded at least ten times. The chain joins TRBV4-2 to TRBJ1-1, with D hard to call. From germline, CDR1 is LGHNA and CDR2 YNFKEQ. The ends were cut back, 4 bases at V and 5 bases at J, with 11 bases in the middle. This CDR3 region has 13 residues. CDR3 loop: CASSRGRTTEAFF. CDR3 nucleotides: TGTGCCAGCAGCCGTGGACGGACGACTGAAGCTTTCTTT.

The genes are TRBV27 and TRBJ2-3; either TRBD1 or TRBD2 may fit D (5 bases each). CDR1 and CDR2 (germline): MNHEY, SMNVEV (reference sequence). V shed 6 bases and J shed 0 bases, with 10 bases lying between them. The CDR3 is 14 residues long. The CDR3 coding sequence is TGTGCCAGCAGGACCTGGGGGAGCACAGATACGCAGTATTTT. Its translation is CASRTWGSTDTQYF.

The table lists this clonotype with a count of one. The V gene is TRBV20-1, the J gene TRBJ1-5; 7 bases fit TRBD1. Per the germline V gene, CDR1 is DFQATT and CDR2 is SNEGSKA (reference sequence). There are 15 residues in the CDR3. J was trimmed by 9 bases and V by 0 bases; bases with no gene match: 11. The CDR3 loop is CSARDPSTGQVPQHF. For the CDR3, the DNA is TGCAGTGCTAGAGACCCCTCGACAGGGCAGGTGCCCCAGCATTTT.

This clonotype appeared once. The J gene is TRBJ1-1, the V gene TRBV2; D is unclear. V lost 7 bases and J 7 bases, leaving 16 bases between the germline ends. The CDR3 totals 13 residues. Germline lookup yields CDR1 SNHLY and CDR2 FYNNEI. CDR3: CASITQGRSEAFF. The DNA of the CDR3 is TGTGCCAGCATAACTCAAGGAAGGAGTGAAGCTTTCTTT.

This clonotype has a handful of counts. The chain uses TRBV20-1 and TRBJ2-7; TRBD2 might be the D (6 bases). Per germline, CDR1 DFQATT and CDR2 SNEGSKA (reference sequence). This CDR3 is built from 15 residues. Between the trimmed V and J ends, which lost 0 bases and 2 bases, there was a span of 14 bases. This CDR3 reads CSARDTRGIPYEQYF. The CDR3 DNA sequence: TGCAGTGCTAGAGATACACGCGGGATTCCCTACGAGCAGTACTTC.

This clonotype has a handful of counts. This chain joins TRBV7-6 and TRBJ2-1; no firm D call. The germline V gene has CDR1 SGHVS and CDR2 FNYEAQ. The CDR3 runs to 14 residues. V gave up 0 bases and J gave up 0 bases, with 3 bases separating them. The CDR3 DNA follows: TGTGCCAGCAGCTTAGCCCTCTCCTACAATGAGCAGTTCTTC. It codes for CASSLALSYNEQFF. The whole variable domain, remainder taken from reference TRBV7-6 and TRBJ2-1, is GAGVSQSPRYKVTKRGQDVALRCDPISGHVSLYWYRQALGQGPEFLTYFNYEAQQDKSGLPNDRFSAERPEGSISTLTIQRTEQRDSAMYRCASSLALSYNEQFFGPGTRLTVL.

This clonotype has just a few counts. CDR3 sequence: CASSSIGLREKLFF. The CDR3 coding sequence is TGTGCCAGCAGCTCTATTGGGCTTCGTGAAAAACTGTTTTTT. The chain recombines TRBV7-9 with TRBJ1-4; D gene uncertain. Looked up from germline, CDR1 is SEHNR and CDR2 is FQNEAQ (reference sequence). Trimming took 4 bases from V and 7 from J, leaving 13 bases between them. The CDR3 length is 14 residues.

J is TRBJ2-2 and V is TRBV24-1, with no clear D. Between the trimmed V and J ends, which lost 3 bases and 6 bases, there was a span of 13 bases. This CDR3 is 15 amino acids long. The germline V gene encodes CDR1 KGHDR and CDR2 SFDVKD. DNA of the CDR3: TGTGCCACCAGTGATGTTCGAGCACCCGCCGGGGAGCTGTTTTTT. As protein: CATSDVRAPAGELFF.

The gene calls are TRBV7-9 and TRBJ2-2, with a possible D match to TRBD2 (6 bases). Germline CDR1 is SEHNR and CDR2 is FQNEAQ (reference sequence). V was trimmed by 5 bases and J by 7 bases, leaving 17 bases between them. This CDR3 comprises 15 residues. In nucleotides, the CDR3 is TGTGCCAGCAGCCGCGACGGGGGTATAGGCGGGGAGCTGTTTTTT. Translated: CASSRDGGIGGELFF. The whole variable domain, remainder taken from reference TRBV7-9 and TRBJ2-2, is DTGVSQNPRHKITKRGQNVTFRCDPISEHNRLYWYRQTLGQGPEFLTYFQNEAQLEKSRLLSDRFSAERPKGSFSTLEIQRTEQGDSAMYLCASSRDGGIGGELFFGEGSRLTVL.